Given below is one T cell receptor (beta chain) in context. The antigen remains unidentified. The junction had 8 bases not matched to a gene; V was cut back by 7 bases and J by 0 bases. The CDR3 consists of 16 residues. Germline V gene sequence: CDR1 LNHDA, CDR2 SQIVND (reference sequence). Here immunoSEQ multiplex PCR was the method, and the copy in TCRdb shows in-frame clones only, minus some. Found here are roughly 77,000 clones, more than 90% of them singletons; the top ten hold over 0.55%. This sample stems from a study of OX40 agonist ivuxolimab in advanced cancers. For the study at large: Ivuxolimab is a fully human IgG2 antibody that activates OX40 (CD134). Having had anti-PD-1, anti-PD-L1 or anti-CTLA-4 therapy before was allowed, and around 39% had some. Cohort: 82.7% men, mean age about 60, aged roughly 23 to 79. Study outcomes and limitations: The mean number of expanded clones was higher in CD8+ T cells than in CD4+.

The rearrangement joins TRBV19 to TRBJ2-3; 9 bases line up with TRBD1. Sequenced here: CD4+ or CD8+ T cells sorted from blood, sampled in a trial of the OX40 agonist ivuxolimab. The receptor comes from an adult with an advanced solid tumor such as melanoma, head and neck, liver or kidney cancer. The chain's CDR3 is CASTNRDRDSTDTQYF. In nucleotides, the CDR3 is TGTGCCAGTACGAATCGGGACAGGGATAGCACAGATACGCAGTATTTT.